Listed below are T cell receptor beta chains from one sample, sequenced in a study of T cells after yellow fever vaccination. From the 5' RACE reads, TCRdb called clonotypes with MiXCR, one entry per CDR3 protein. The table lists under 400,000 distinct CDR3 sequences, around 13% of them singletons. Sequencing was performed on CD4+ T cells sorted from PBMCs, taken 15 days after the yellow fever booster vaccination. Receptors were obtained from a man between 18 and 29 years old who received the YFV17D yellow fever vaccine. CDR3s include the opening cysteine and the closing phenylalanine or tryptophan. A D gene is named only where the DNA matches it firmly. Not every row has a clone size; where given, it reads once, few, many or a size class.

j_call | d_call | v_call | clone_size | cdr3_aa | cdr3_nt
TRBJ2-2 | NA | TRBV24-1 | many | CATSGVRDTTGELFF | TGTGCCACCAGTGGTGTCCGGGACACAACCGGGGAGCTGTTTTTT
TRBJ1-1 | NA | TRBV7-9 | NA | CASSLAHSGGAFF | TGTGCCAGCAGCTTAGCGCATTCGGGGGGAGCTTTCTTT
TRBJ2-7 | NA | TRBV21-1 | NA | CASSLVVDTSYEQYF | TGTGCCAGCAGCCTTGTTGTGGACACCTCCTACGAGCAGTACTTC
TRBJ1-1 | NA | TRBV6-5 | few | CASSGTGLPEAFF | TGTGCCAGCAGCGGAACAGGCCTTCCTGAAGCTTTCTTT
TRBJ1-1 | NA | TRBV5-1 | few | CASSGWENTEAFF | TGCGCCAGCAGTGGTTGGGAAAACACTGAAGCTTTCTTT
TRBJ1-1 | NA | TRBV10-3 | NA | CAIMEYAEAFF | TGTGCCATCATGGAGTACGCTGAAGCTTTCTTT
TRBJ1-2 | TRBD1 | TRBV7-9 | NA | CASSPRGTGDFGAGYTF | TGTGCCAGCAGCCCGCGAGGGACAGGGGATTTTGGAGCCGGCTACACCTTC
TRBJ2-1 | NA | TRBV27 | few | CASSMSGVGDYNEQFF | TGTGCCAGCAGTATGAGCGGTGTCGGTGACTACAATGAGCAGTTCTTC
TRBJ2-3 | TRBD2 | TRBV7-2 | NA | CASSLVGSGGFADTQYF | TGTGCCAGCAGCTTAGTAGGTAGCGGGGGGTTCGCAGATACGCAGTATTTT
TRBJ2-1 | TRBD2 | TRBV5-1 | few | CASSPLAGAFANEQFF | TGCGCCAGCAGCCCCCTAGCGGGGGCTTTTGCAAATGAGCAGTTCTTC
TRBJ2-3 | NA | TRBV21-1 | few | CASSKERGVYGTQYF | TGTGCCAGCAGCAAAGAGAGGGGAGTGTACGGTACGCAGTATTTT
TRBJ1-6 | TRBD1 | TRBV12-3/TRBV12-4 | few | CASSFQGQGMTPLHF | TGTGCCAGCAGTTTTCAGGGACAGGGAATGACGCCCCTCCACTTT
TRBJ2-2 | TRBD1 | TRBV2 | NA | CASRPTGGANTGELFF | TGTGCCAGCAGACCCACAGGGGGCGCAAACACCGGGGAGCTGTTTTTT
TRBJ2-3 | TRBD2 | TRBV7-2 | NA | CASSLSGGADTQYF | TGTGCCAGCAGCTTGTCGGGGGGGGCAGATACGCAGTATTTT